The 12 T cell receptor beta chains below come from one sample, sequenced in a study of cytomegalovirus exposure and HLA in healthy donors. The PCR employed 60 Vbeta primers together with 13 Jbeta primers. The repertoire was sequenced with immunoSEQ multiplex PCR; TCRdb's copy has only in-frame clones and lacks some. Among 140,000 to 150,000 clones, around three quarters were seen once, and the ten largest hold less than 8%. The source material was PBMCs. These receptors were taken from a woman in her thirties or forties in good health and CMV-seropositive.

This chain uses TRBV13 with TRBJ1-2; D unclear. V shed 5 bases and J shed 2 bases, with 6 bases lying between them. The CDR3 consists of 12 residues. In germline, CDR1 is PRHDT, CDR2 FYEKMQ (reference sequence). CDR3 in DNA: TGTGCCAGCAGCCCGTCCAACTATGGCTACACCTTC. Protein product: CASSPSNYGYTF.

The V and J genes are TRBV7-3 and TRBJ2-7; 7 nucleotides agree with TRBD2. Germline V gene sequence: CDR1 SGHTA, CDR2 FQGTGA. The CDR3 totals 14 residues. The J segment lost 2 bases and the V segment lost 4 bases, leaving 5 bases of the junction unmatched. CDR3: CASSSGTTTYEQYF. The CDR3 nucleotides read TGTGCCAGCAGCTCCGGGACTACCACCTACGAGCAGTACTTC.

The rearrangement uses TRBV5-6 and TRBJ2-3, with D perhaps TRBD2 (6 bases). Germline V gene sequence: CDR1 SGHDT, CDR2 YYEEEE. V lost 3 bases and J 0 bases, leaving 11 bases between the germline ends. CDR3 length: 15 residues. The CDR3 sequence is CASSSGLSSTDTQYF. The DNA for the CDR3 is TGTGCCAGCAGCTCGGGACTTAGTAGCACAGATACGCAGTATTTT.

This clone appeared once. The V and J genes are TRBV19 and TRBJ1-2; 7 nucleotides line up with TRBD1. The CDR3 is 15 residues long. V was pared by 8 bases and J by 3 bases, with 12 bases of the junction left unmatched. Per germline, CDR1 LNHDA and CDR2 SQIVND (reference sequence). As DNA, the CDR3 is TGTGCCAGTTTTTCAAACAGGGGAGGTGACTATGGCTACACCTTC. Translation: CASFSNRGGDYGYTF.

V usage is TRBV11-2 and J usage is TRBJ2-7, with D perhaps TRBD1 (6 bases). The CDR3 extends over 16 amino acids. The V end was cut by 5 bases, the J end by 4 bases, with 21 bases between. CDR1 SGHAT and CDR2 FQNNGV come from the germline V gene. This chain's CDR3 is CASSRTYTGSGYEQYF. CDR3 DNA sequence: TGTGCCAGCAGCCGTACGTATACAGGGTCGGGATACGAGCAGTACTTC.

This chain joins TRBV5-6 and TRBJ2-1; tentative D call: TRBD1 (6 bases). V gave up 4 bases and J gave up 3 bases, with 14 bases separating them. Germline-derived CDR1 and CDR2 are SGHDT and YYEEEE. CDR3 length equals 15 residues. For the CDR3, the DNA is TGTGCCAGCAGCCCGACCTGGGGGCTCTACAATGAGCAGTTCTTC. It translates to CASSPTWGLYNEQFF.

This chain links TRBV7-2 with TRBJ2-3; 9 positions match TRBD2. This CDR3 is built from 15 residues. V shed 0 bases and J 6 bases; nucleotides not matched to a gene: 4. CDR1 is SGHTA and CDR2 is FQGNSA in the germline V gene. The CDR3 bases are TGTGCCAGCAGCTTAGCGGCGGGGGGGCCGGATACGCAGTATTTT. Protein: CASSLAAGGPDTQYF.

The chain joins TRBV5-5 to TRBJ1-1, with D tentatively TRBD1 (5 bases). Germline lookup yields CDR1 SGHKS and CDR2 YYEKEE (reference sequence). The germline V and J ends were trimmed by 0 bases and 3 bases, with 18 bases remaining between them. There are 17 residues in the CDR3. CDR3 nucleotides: TGTGCCAGCAGCTTGGAGGCCGCTTCCCGGGGGGACACTGAAGCTTTCTTT. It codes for CASSLEAASRGDTEAFF.

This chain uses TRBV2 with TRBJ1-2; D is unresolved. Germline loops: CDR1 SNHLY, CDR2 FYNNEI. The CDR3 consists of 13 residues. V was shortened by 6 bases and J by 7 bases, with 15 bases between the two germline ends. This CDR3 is CASRTGVDGGYTF. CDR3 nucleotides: TGTGCCAGCAGGACCGGGGTAGATGGTGGCTACACCTTC. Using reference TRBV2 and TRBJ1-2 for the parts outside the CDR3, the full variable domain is EPEVTQTPSHQVTQMGQEVILRCVPISNHLYFYWYRQILGQKVEFLVSFYNNEISEKSEIFDDQFSVERPDGSNFTLKIRSTKLEDSAMYFCASRTGVDGGYTFGSGTRLTVV.

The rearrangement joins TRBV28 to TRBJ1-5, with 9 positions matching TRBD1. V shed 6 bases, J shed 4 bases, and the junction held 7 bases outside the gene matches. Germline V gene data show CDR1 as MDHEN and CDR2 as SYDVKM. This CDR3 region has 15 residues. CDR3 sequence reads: CASREGTGTNQPQHF. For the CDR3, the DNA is TGTGCCAGCAGGGAAGGGACAGGGACTAATCAGCCCCAGCATTTT.

In DNA form, the CDR3 reads TGTGCCAGCAGCGGCGGGAGGCTGAATACGCAGTATTTT. Translation gives CASSGGRLNTQYF. The chain combines TRBV5-4 with TRBJ2-3; the match to TRBD2 covers 8 bases. The CDR3 consists of 13 residues. With V trimmed by 4 bases and J by 7 bases, 5 bases remained unmatched. Per the germline V gene, CDR1 is SGHNT and CDR2 is YYREEE (reference sequence).

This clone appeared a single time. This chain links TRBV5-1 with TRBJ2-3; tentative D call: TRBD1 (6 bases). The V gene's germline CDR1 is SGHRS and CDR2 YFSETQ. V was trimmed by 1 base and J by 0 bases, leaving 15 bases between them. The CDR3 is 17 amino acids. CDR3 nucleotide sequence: TGCGCCAGCAGCTTGATGGGTTGGGACACTAGCACAGATACGCAGTATTTT. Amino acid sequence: CASSLMGWDTSTDTQYF.